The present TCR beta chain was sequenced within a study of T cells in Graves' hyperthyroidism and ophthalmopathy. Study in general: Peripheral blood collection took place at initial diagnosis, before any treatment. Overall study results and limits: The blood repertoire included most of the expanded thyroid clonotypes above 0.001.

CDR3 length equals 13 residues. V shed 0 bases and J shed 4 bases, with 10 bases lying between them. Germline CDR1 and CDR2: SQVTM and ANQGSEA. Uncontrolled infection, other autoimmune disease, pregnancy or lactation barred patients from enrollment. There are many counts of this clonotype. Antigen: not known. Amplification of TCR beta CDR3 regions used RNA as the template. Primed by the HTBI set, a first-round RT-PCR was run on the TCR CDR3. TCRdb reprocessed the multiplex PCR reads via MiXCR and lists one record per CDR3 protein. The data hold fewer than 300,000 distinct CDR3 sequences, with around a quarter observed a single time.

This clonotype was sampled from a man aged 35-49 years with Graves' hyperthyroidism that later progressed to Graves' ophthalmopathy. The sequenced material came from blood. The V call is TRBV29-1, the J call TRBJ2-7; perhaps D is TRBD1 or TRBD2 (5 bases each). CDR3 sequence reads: CSVEDTWGYEQYF. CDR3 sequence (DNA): TGCAGCGTTGAAGATACATGGGGGTACGAGCAGTACTTC.